The 12 T cell receptor beta chains below come from one sample, sequenced in a study of CD8 T cells in Susac syndrome. After extraction with the RNeasy kit, roughly 0.5 to 1 ug of the RNA was reverse transcribed using random hexamers. TCRdb analysed the immunoSEQ multiplex PCR reads with MiXCR anew, one entry per CDR3 protein. Among 150,000 to 250,000 distinct CDR3 sequences, about 95% were seen once, and the ten largest hold 0.093%. Source material: CD4+ T cells from PBMCs. The source of these receptors is a human donor with multiple sclerosis.

The chain joins TRBV10-3 to TRBJ2-1; possibly TRBD2 for D (7 bases). The germline V gene encodes CDR1 ENHRY and CDR2 SYGVKD. The CDR3 loop spans 14 amino acids. V dropped 0 bases and J dropped 8 bases, with 11 bases sitting between them. CDR3 sequence (DNA): TGTGCCATCAGTGAGTCTGGGAGGGGGTATGAGCAGTTCTTC. Translated, it gives CAISESGRGYEQFF.

The CDR3 DNA sequence: TGTGCCAGCAGTGGTAGCCATGGATGGGAGCAGTACTTC. The encoded protein is CASSGSHGWEQYF. V gene TRBV6-1 combines with J gene TRBJ2-7; D is ambiguous. Trimming removed 4 bases from V and 7 bases from J, with 14 bases in between. The germline gives CDR1 MNHNS, CDR2 SASEGT. This CDR3 region has 13 residues.

This chain uses TRBV7-2 with TRBJ1-2; a weak D match, TRBD1 (5 bases). Germline assignment: CDR1 SGHTA and CDR2 FQGNSA. The V end was cut by 0 bases, the J end by 8 bases, with 10 bases between. The CDR3 covers 13 residues. In DNA, the CDR3 is TGTGCCAGCAGCTTAGCCCCAGGGAGAGGCTACACCTTC. It encodes CASSLAPGRGYTF.

J is TRBJ2-4 and V is TRBV9; no clear D. V lost 2 bases and J lost 6, with 12 bases in between. Per the germline V gene, CDR1 is SGDLS and CDR2 is YYNGEE. The CDR3 extends over 14 amino acids. The CDR3 DNA reads TGTGCCAGCAGCGTTGCCCGGCTGGGAAACATTCAGTACTTC. Protein: CASSVARLGNIQYF.

The V gene is TRBV6-2 or TRBV6-3, the J gene TRBJ1-6; D not certain. CDR3 length: 12 amino acids. Germline CDR1 reads MNHEY; CDR2 reads SVGEGT. The V gene lost 6 bases and the J gene lost 9 bases, with 9 bases spanning the gap. The CDR3, as DNA: TGTGCCAGCAGACCCTCAGGTTCACCCCTCCACTTT. Encoded protein: CASRPSGSPLHF.

The chain links TRBV5-1 to TRBJ1-1; no reliable D call. Germline CDR1 reads SGHRS; CDR2 reads YFSETQ. Trimming pared 1 base from V and 1 base from J, leaving 11 bases between. The CDR3 has 15 residues. The CDR3 DNA sequence: TGCGCCAGCAGCTTGAACTGGCAAGAGAACACTGAAGCTTTCTTT. It is translated as CASSLNWQENTEAFF.

The chain has TRBV29-1 and TRBJ1-5; TRBD1 is a possible D gene (5 bases). V shed 4 bases and J shed 2 bases, with 12 bases lying between them. Germline V gives CDR1 SQVTM, CDR2 ANQGSEA. The CDR3 is 14 amino acids. As DNA, the CDR3 is TGCAGCGTTGCGTGGGGGGAGGGCAATCAGCCCCAGCATTTT. It yields the protein CSVAWGEGNQPQHF.

This clonotype appeared once. The CDR3 is CASSSPGLAAQMFF. Here the CDR3 DNA reads TGTGCCAGCAGCTCGCCGGGACTAGCGGCTCAGATGTTCTTC. The genes are TRBV7-3 and TRBJ2-1, with 11 bases lining up with TRBD2. Germline CDR1 is SGHTA and CDR2 is FQGTGA. The CDR3 sequence is 14 residues long. Trimming at V came to 4 bases and at J to 15 bases, leaving 11 bases not matched to a gene.

For the CDR3, the DNA is TGTGCCAGCAGCCAAGGGCGACATAGCACCGGGGAGCTGTTTTTT. Translating it yields CASSQGRHSTGELFF. The rearrangement uses TRBV14 and TRBJ2-2; D remains unclear. The CDR3 length is 15 residues. Trimming removed 1 base from V and 4 bases from J, with 10 bases in between. The V gene's germline CDR1 is SGHDN and CDR2 FVKESK.

The chain links TRBV11-2 to TRBJ2-7; TRBD1 agrees at 8 bases. The CDR3 contains 15 residues. The trim removed 5 bases at V and 2 bases at J, leaving 8 bases unmatched. Germline V lookup: CDR1 SGHAT, CDR2 FQNNGV. The CDR3 sequence: CASSTRQGFPYEQYF. CDR3 bases: TGTGCCAGCAGCACCCGACAGGGGTTCCCCTACGAGCAGTACTTC. Full variable domain (rest looked up from reference TRBV11-2 and TRBJ2-7): EAGVAQSPRYKIIEKRQSVAFWCNPISGHATLYWYQQILGQGPKLLIQFQNNGVVDDSQLPKDRFSAERLKGVDSTLKIQPAKLEDSAVYLCASSTRQGFPYEQYFGPGTRLTVT.

This clonotype was found a few times. V and J are TRBV18 and TRBJ2-5; 7 nucleotides agree with TRBD1. In germline, CDR1 is KGHSH, CDR2 LQKENI. The CDR3 extends over 13 amino acids. V trimming: 3 bases; J trimming: 5 bases; junction bases outside the gene matches: 3. CDR3 loop: CASSPGQAETQYF. CDR3 in DNA: TGTGCCAGCTCACCTGGACAGGCCGAGACCCAGTACTTC.

The V gene is TRBV4-1, the J gene TRBJ2-5, with D possibly being TRBD1 (6 bases). CDR1 is MGHRA, CDR2 YSYEKL, per germline. The CDR3 totals 14 residues. V lost 4 bases and J lost 3, with 12 bases in between. The CDR3 DNA follows: TGCGCCAGCAGCCCAGGACAGTCAGAAGAGACCCAGTACTTC. Residues: CASSPGQSEETQYF.